This entry lists 3 T cell receptor beta chains sequenced from one sample in a study of T cells in Graves' hyperthyroidism and ophthalmopathy. The source material, RNA transcripts, was used to amplify TCR beta CDR3 regions. Researchers ran a first-round RT-PCR on the TCR CDR3 using the HTBI primer set. TCRdb called the multiplex PCR reads again in MiXCR, with one record for every CDR3 protein. The table shows approximately 400,000 distinct CDR3 sequences, with about 19% occurring only once. The sample was blood. The receptors were sampled from a woman aged 18-29 years with Graves' hyperthyroidism.

This clonotype was seen at least ten times. The chain uses TRBV20-1 and TRBJ1-1, with a tentative D call TRBD1 (5 bases). V was shortened by 7 bases and J by 4 bases, with 13 bases between the two germline ends. Germline V gene lookup returns CDR1 DFQATT and CDR2 SNEGSKA (reference sequence). The CDR3 is made up of 12 amino acids. CDR3 in amino acids: CSGRQGFTEAFF. CDR3 nucleotide sequence: TGCAGTGGCAGGCAGGGATTCACTGAAGCTTTCTTT.

This clonotype appeared many times. V gene TRBV5-1 combines with J gene TRBJ2-5; 7 bases line up with TRBD2. CDR1 and CDR2 from the germline V gene are SGHRS and YFSETQ. The V segment lost 0 bases and the J segment 0 bases; nucleotides outside the gene matches: 5. This CDR3 has 16 amino acids. The CDR3 DNA reads as TGCGCCAGCAGCTTGGTCTTGGCGGGGGACCAAGAGACCCAGTACTTC. Translated: CASSLVLAGDQETQYF.

On this clonotype: The CDR3 end shows no conserved phenylalanine or tryptophan, and so a read error is likely. V and J are TRBV9 and TRBJ1-1; D is unresolved. The germline gives CDR1 SGDLS, CDR2 YYNGEE. CDR3 size: 14 residues. The germline V and J ends were trimmed by 2 bases and 0 bases, with 8 bases remaining between them. DNA for the CDR3: TGTGCCAGCAGCGTGGGCGGAATGAACACTGAAGCTTTCTAT. As protein: CASSVGGMNTEAFY.